These 11 T cell receptor beta chains share one sample of origin, sequenced in a study of cytomegalovirus exposure and HLA in healthy donors. The repertoire was sequenced with immunoSEQ multiplex PCR; TCRdb's copy has only in-frame clones and lacks some. The repertoire holds more than 140,000 clones, with around 90% as singletons. The sample comprised PBMCs. Receptors were obtained from a woman aged 18 to 35 in good health and CMV-seropositive.

V gene TRBV15 combines with J gene TRBJ2-3; 9 bases are a match to TRBD2. Germline-derived CDR1 and CDR2 are LNHNV and YYDKDF (reference sequence). The junction had 11 bases not matched to a gene; V was cut back by 6 bases and J by 1 base. This CDR3 has 17 residues. CDR3 nucleotide sequence: TGTGCCACCAGGGCGGGAGGGGAGGCTAGCGGCACAGATACGCAGTATTTT. Its translation: CATRAGGEASGTDTQYF.

The V gene is TRBV6-4, the J gene TRBJ2-3, with 10 bases lining up with TRBD2. The germline CDR1 and CDR2 sequences are MRHNA and SNTAGT. This CDR3 comprises 15 residues. The junction had 9 bases not matched to a gene; V was cut back by 6 bases and J by 6 bases. CDR3 nucleotide sequence: TGTGCCAGCAGATCGATAGCGGGAGGAGGGGATACGCAGTATTTT. Protein: CASRSIAGGGDTQYF.

The chain links TRBV7-3 to TRBJ1-1, with no clear D. In germline, CDR1 is SGHTA, CDR2 FQGTGA. The CDR3 is 11 residues long. V was pared by 5 bases and J by 11 bases, with 12 bases between. CDR3 sequence reads: CASSQVVGAFF. The CDR3 coding sequence is TGTGCCAGCAGCCAGGTGGTGGGCGCTTTCTTT.

The chain carries TRBV6-5 and TRBJ1-2; D not resolved. Germline assignment: CDR1 MNHEY and CDR2 SVGAGI. There are 16 residues in the CDR3. V gave up 0 bases and J gave up 1 base, with 12 bases separating them. In DNA form, the CDR3 reads TGTGCCAGCAGTTACTCGAGGGCAGTACTTAACTATGGCTACACCTTC. As protein: CASSYSRAVLNYGYTF.

V usage is TRBV28 and J usage is TRBJ2-7, with 9 bases identical to TRBD2. The germline V gene encodes CDR1 MDHEN and CDR2 SYDVKM. V dropped 6 bases and J dropped 6; count of bases not matched to a gene: 15. This CDR3 is 16 amino acids long. The CDR3 loop reads CASRFLTSGRVVEQYF. CDR3 sequence (DNA): TGTGCCAGCAGGTTCTTGACTAGCGGAAGAGTAGTCGAGCAGTACTTC.

This clone was recorded a few times. This sequence joins TRBV7-2 and TRBJ1-2, with 9 nucleotides matching TRBD1. The CDR3 consists of 16 residues. The V and J ends lost 0 bases and 4 bases, in that order; junction bases with no gene match: 6. Germline V CDR1 and CDR2: SGHTA, FQGNSA. The CDR3 loop is CASSLAYPGQGYGYTF. The CDR3 nucleotides are TGTGCCAGCAGCTTAGCCTATCCGGGACAGGGCTATGGCTACACCTTC.

The chain recombines TRBV2 with TRBJ1-2; TRBD1 agrees at 7 bases. Trimming at V came to 8 bases and at J to 3 bases, leaving 18 bases not matched to a gene. Per the germline V gene, CDR1 is SNHLY and CDR2 is FYNNEI. This CDR3 has 17 residues. For the CDR3, the DNA is TGTGCCAGCGCCTACCTCTCCGTTACAGGGGAGGACTATGGCTACACCTTC. The encoded protein is CASAYLSVTGEDYGYTF.

This clone showed up just once. The chain is built from TRBV18 and TRBJ1-4; D ambiguous. With 3 bases removed from V and 4 bases from J, the gap between germline ends came to 6 bases. The CDR3 totals 13 residues. The germline V gene encodes CDR1 KGHSH and CDR2 LQKENI. CDR3 in DNA: TGTGCCAGCTCACCCAGCGGTAATGAAAAACTGTTTTTT. Residues: CASSPSGNEKLFF.

CDR3 DNA sequence: TGTGCCAGCAGTGACGTGGCGGGCACAGATACGCAGTATTTT. It encodes CASSDVAGTDTQYF. The chain recombines TRBV2 with TRBJ2-3; D is ambiguous. The V end lost 3 bases, the J end lost 1 base, and 8 bases lay between the germline ends. The CDR3 is made up of 14 amino acids. Germline V gives CDR1 SNHLY, CDR2 FYNNEI.

The count of this clone is one. The chain has TRBV11-3 and TRBJ2-7, with D possibly TRBD2 on 6 matching bases. Germline-derived CDR1 and CDR2 are SGHNT and YENEEA. This CDR3 contains 15 residues. The ends were cut back, 3 bases at V and 6 bases at J, with 18 bases in the middle. CDR3 nucleotide sequence: TGTGCCAGCAGCTTCACGTCAGCGGGTGTATCCGAGCAGTACTTC. Encoded protein: CASSFTSAGVSEQYF.

V is TRBV28 and J is TRBJ1-5; D call uncertain. V lost 1 base and J lost 5, with 9 bases in between. The CDR3 is made up of 14 amino acids. Germline assignment: CDR1 MDHEN and CDR2 SYDVKM. The DNA for the CDR3 is TGTGCCAGCAGTTTATCTCCGTCAGATCAGCCCCAGCATTTT. This sequence encodes CASSLSPSDQPQHF.